These T cell receptor beta chains were read from a single sample in a study of sequential checkpoint blockade in melanoma. Clones were sequenced by immunoSEQ multiplex PCR, and TCRdb holds only the in-frame ones, with some missing. The table records about 4,700 clones, less than 25% of them present only once. The sample was tumor tissue (inferred from file names), taken from a patient given nivolumab and ipilimumab in sequence. Source of these receptors: a human donor with melanoma. The CDR3 runs from the conserved cysteine through the conserved F or W. A D gene is named only where the DNA matches it firmly. Clone sizes are given selectively: once, few, many, or a class where the clone is expanded.

CDR3: CASSPREYNEQFF
DNA: TGTGCCAGCTCACCTCGGGAATACAATGAGCAGTTCTTC
J: TRBJ2-1
V: TRBV18
D: NA
size: few

CDR3: CASSRQGRANEKLFF
DNA: TGTGCCAGCAGTCGTCAAGGGAGGGCTAATGAAAAACTGTTTTTT
J: TRBJ1-4
V: TRBV11-3
D: NA
size: NA

CDR3: CAIRVKWDTEAFF
DNA: TGTGCCATCAGGGTAAAATGGGACACTGAAGCTTTCTTT
J: TRBJ1-1
V: TRBV6-8
D: NA
size: few

CDR3: CASSINRGNEQFF
DNA: TGTGCCAGCAGCATCAACAGGGGAAATGAGCAGTTCTTC
J: TRBJ2-1
V: TRBV7-4
D: TRBD1
size: NA

CDR3: CASASLLIGNNQPQHF
DNA: TGTGCCAGCGCCTCCCTGTTAATCGGGAACAATCAGCCCCAGCATTTT
J: TRBJ1-5
V: TRBV11-3
D: NA
size: few

CDR3: CASRPMKRGNQPQHF
DNA: TGTGCCAGTAGACCCATGAAGAGGGGCAACCAGCCCCAGCATTTT
J: TRBJ1-5
V: TRBV19
D: NA
size: NA

CDR3: CASSWGRGNTGELFF
DNA: TGTGCCAGCAGTTGGGGCAGGGGGAACACCGGGGAGCTGTTTTTT
J: TRBJ2-2
V: TRBV6-8
D: NA
size: few

CDR3: CAISANRNSPLHF
DNA: TGTGCCATCAGTGCGAACAGGAATTCACCCCTCCACTTT
J: TRBJ1-6
V: TRBV6-8
D: NA
size: few

CDR3: CASSILSGGNEQFF
DNA: TGTGCCAGTAGTATACTCTCAGGTGGGAATGAGCAGTTCTTC
J: TRBJ2-1
V: TRBV19
D: NA
size: NA

CDR3: CASSPYSGSSYNSPLHF
DNA: TGTGCCAGCAGCCCCTATTCCGGGAGCTCCTATAATTCACCCCTCCACTTT
J: TRBJ1-6
V: TRBV28
D: NA
size: few

CDR3: CASSGWELPWTQYF
DNA: TGTGCCAGCAGTGGATGGGAGTTACCATGGACGCAGTATTTT
J: TRBJ2-3
V: TRBV6-8
D: NA
size: NA

CDR3: CASSPGLAAEQYF
DNA: TGTGCCAGCAGTCCGGGACTAGCGGCTGAGCAGTACTTC
J: TRBJ2-7
V: TRBV6-8
D: TRBD2
size: NA

CDR3: CASNSGRAGANEKLFF
DNA: TGTGCCAGCAATTCGGGCCGCGCGGGGGCTAATGAAAAACTGTTTTTT
J: TRBJ1-4
V: TRBV9
D: NA
size: medium-sized

CDR3: CASSLSGGPDNEQFF
DNA: TGTGCCAGCAGCCTTAGCGGGGGACCTGACAATGAGCAGTTCTTC
J: TRBJ2-1
V: TRBV9
D: TRBD2
size: medium-sized

CDR3: CASSRGGGTDTQYF
DNA: TGTGCCAGCTCCCGGGGAGGGGGCACAGATACGCAGTATTTT
J: TRBJ2-3
V: TRBV11-3
D: TRBD2
size: many

CDR3: CASSALRTSLYGYTF
DNA: TGTGCCAGCAGCGCCCTAAGAACATCCCTCTACGGCTACACCTTC
J: TRBJ1-2
V: TRBV11-3
D: NA
size: many

CDR3: CASSIGGYTDTQYF
DNA: TGTGCCAGTAGTATTGGAGGATACACAGATACGCAGTATTTT
J: TRBJ2-3
V: TRBV19
D: NA
size: NA

CDR3: CASSEAPFGAEAFF
DNA: TGTGCCAGCAGTGAAGCGCCATTTGGCGCTGAAGCTTTCTTT
J: TRBJ1-1
V: TRBV6-1
D: NA
size: few

CDR3: CAIARGAYEQYF
DNA: TGTGCCATCGCGCGAGGGGCCTACGAGCAGTACTTC
J: TRBJ2-7
V: TRBV6-8
D: NA
size: NA

CDR3: CASSVTSRGEQFF
DNA: TGTGCCAGCAGCGTCACATCTCGTGGCGAGCAGTTCTTC
J: TRBJ2-1
V: TRBV9
D: NA
size: few